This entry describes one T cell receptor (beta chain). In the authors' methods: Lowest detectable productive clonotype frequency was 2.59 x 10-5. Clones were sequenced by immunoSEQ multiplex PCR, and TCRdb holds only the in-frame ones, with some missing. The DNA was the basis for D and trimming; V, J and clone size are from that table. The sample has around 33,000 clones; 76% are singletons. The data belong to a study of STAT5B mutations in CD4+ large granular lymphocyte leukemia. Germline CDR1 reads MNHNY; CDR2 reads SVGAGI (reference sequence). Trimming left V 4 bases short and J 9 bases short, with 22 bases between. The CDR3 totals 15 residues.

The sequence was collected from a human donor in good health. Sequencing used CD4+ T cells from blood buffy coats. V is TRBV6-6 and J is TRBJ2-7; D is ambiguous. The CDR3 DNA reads TGTGCCAGCAGTTCCCTACTGACCGGATCATTAGGGCAGTACTTC. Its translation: CASSSLLTGSLGQYF.